This TCR beta chain was found in a study of blood T cell repertoires in COVID-19 (dated by TCRdb to about 2020). In the study overall: The collaborator samples originated in the United States, Italy and Spain and spanned the acute and convalescent phases of COVID-19. The material from the prospective study consisted of cDNA or gDNA derived from T cells, B-cell-depleted T cells, or PBMCs. The dataset comprised deeply sampled blood TCRbeta repertoires from subjects exposed to, actively infected with, or recovered from COVID-19. The repertoires were released in a freely available public database intended as a resource for research on the immune response to SARS-CoV-2. Samples came from the ongoing ImmuneRACE study (first 160 participants) plus 1,254 subjects from 6 global collaborators. Nearly every sample came with metadata listing a de-identified subject ID, COVID-19 status, age in years and sex. Where HLA class I and class II types were available, the types were taken from metadata supplied by the sample provider, not from assay-based typing.

Whole blood was collected in K2EDTA tubes by collaborating institutions according to the institutions' own protocols. For TCRbeta analysis, collaborators shipped samples as frozen whole blood, isolated PBMCs, or DNA extracted from either of those sample types. The immunoSEQ Assay, a bias-controlled multiplex PCR, was used to amplify TCRbeta CDR3 regions from genomic DNA. For the original study's pipeline: Within the assay, amplification of reference gene primers was used to estimate how many nucleated cells each sample contained. To quantify the absolute abundance of each unique TCRbeta CDR3 rearrangement, sequence reads were collapsed and filtered. For each sample, productive Simpson clonality was calculated by taking the square root of Simpson's diversity index across productive rearrangements. TCRdb's version of the immuneACCESS table is confined to in-frame rearrangements and falls short of the full clone set. An unresolved V gene accounts for under half of the shortfall where checked; the remainder is of unknown origin. V and J calls and clone size come straight from that table; D and trimming were deduced from the DNA. In all, the sample holds a few hundred thousand clones, and 80% to 90% of those were seen once. The top ten clonotypes cover about 2.5% of the sample.

The paper's findings and limits, for the study overall: Clinical and demographic metadata were provided uncurated, with the amount varying by source and participant.

Details on this clone: Its specific antigen is unknown. The sample holds no much larger clone one base away, and base qualities are not on file.

The receptor was isolated from a woman in her forties or fifties with acute or convalescent COVID-19. The sequenced sample consisted of peripheral blood.

The nucleotide sequence is TGTGCCAGCAGCTTATTAGCAGGGGAGGGGGAAAAACTGTTTTTT. It is translated as CASSLLAGEGEKLFF. The rearrangement joined TRBV11-2 to TRBJ1-4; TRBD1 is perhaps the D gene, given 6 matching bases. The CDR3 runs 15 residues from the cysteine to the phenylalanine. CDR3 DNA is the only sequence kept; it has 45 bases, read in frame from the first base. CDR1 and CDR2 (SGHAT, FQNNGV) derive from the germline V gene. V sheds 2 bases and J sheds 8 bases, leaving 15 bases between their ends.